The 10 T cell receptor beta chains in this list originate from one sample, sequenced in a study of shared clonotypes between healthy human individuals. The table came from immunoSEQ multiplex PCR; TCRdb's copy has only in-frame clones and leaves some out. This sample has about 2,500,000 clones, with approximately 92% found just once. Sequencing was carried out using naive CD4+ T cells sorted from blood. As for subset: CD45RA+ positively selected. These receptors were taken from a young man in good health.

The chain links TRBV5-4 to TRBJ2-5; D is possibly TRBD1 (5 bases). This CDR3 region has 14 residues. Trimming shortened V by 3 bases and J by 3 bases, and 12 bases separated the two germline ends. CDR1 SGHNT and CDR2 YYREEE come from the germline V gene (reference sequence). Here the CDR3 DNA reads TGTGCCAGCAGCTCCACAGGAGAGAAAGAGACCCAGTACTTC. The encoded protein is CASSSTGEKETQYF.

This sequence joins TRBV2 and TRBJ2-5, with a weak D call TRBD1 (5 bases). Trimming shortened V by 6 bases and J by 4 bases, and 18 bases separated the two germline ends. The CDR3 contains 15 residues. The germline V gene has CDR1 SNHLY and CDR2 FYNNEI. CDR3 sequence: CASSWQGLVGETQYF. Written as DNA, the CDR3 is TGTGCCAGCAGCTGGCAGGGTTTAGTAGGAGAGACCCAGTACTTC.

The CDR3 bases are TGTGCCAGCAGTACATTCACAGATACGCAGTATTTT. It encodes CASSTFTDTQYF. The rearrangement links TRBV6-1 to TRBJ2-3; D is ambiguous. Trimming removed 5 bases from V and 2 bases from J, with 5 bases in between. This CDR3 is 12 amino acids long. From germline, CDR1 is MNHNS and CDR2 SASEGT.

V is TRBV30 and J is TRBJ1-6; D perhaps matches TRBD1 (5 bases). The germline V and J ends were trimmed by 5 bases and 10 bases, with 12 bases remaining between them. There are 12 residues in the CDR3. Germline CDR1 reads GTSNPN; CDR2 reads SVGIG (reference sequence). The DNA for the CDR3 is TGTGCCTGGGGGGGGGATAGCTCACCCCTCCACTTT. This encodes CAWGGDSSPLHF.

The chain has TRBV2 and TRBJ2-2, with unresolved D. Germline V lookup: CDR1 SNHLY, CDR2 FYNNEI. CDR3 length: 14 residues. Trimming removed 2 bases at V and 3 bases at J, with 7 bases between. CDR3 loop: CASSERLYTGELFF. CDR3 bases: TGTGCCAGCAGTGAACGCCTGTACACCGGGGAGCTGTTTTTT.

The chain is built from TRBV6-6 and TRBJ1-5; D uncertain. Germline V gene lookup returns CDR1 MNHNY and CDR2 SVGAGI (reference sequence). The CDR3 spans 14 residues. V was cut by 8 bases and J by 4 bases, with 15 bases left in between. CDR3 residues: CASEVGEGNQPQHF. Written as DNA, the CDR3 is TGTGCCAGCGAGGTCGGGGAAGGGAATCAGCCCCAGCATTTT.

Comments on this clone: The same CDR3 can be traced to other DNA sequences in this sample. The V gene is TRBV6-6, the J gene TRBJ1-2; D not certain. The germline gives CDR1 MNHNY, CDR2 SVGAGI (reference sequence). This CDR3 spans 12 amino acids. The V end was cut by 0 bases, the J end by 5 bases, with 4 bases between. The CDR3 DNA reads TGTGCCAGCAGTTACTCCGGATATGGCTACACCTTC. Protein: CASSYSGYGYTF.

The J gene is TRBJ2-1, the V gene TRBV6-5, with TRBD2 as a possible D gene (5 bases). The ends were cut back, 0 bases at V and 4 bases at J, with 13 bases in the middle. The CDR3 spans 16 residues. The germline CDR1 and CDR2 sequences are MNHEY and SVGAGI. In DNA, the CDR3 is TGTGCCAGCAGTTACTCTTCGGCGGGCGGATACAATGAGCAGTTCTTC. It codes for CASSYSSAGGYNEQFF.

The gene calls are TRBV2 and TRBJ2-7; a possible D gene is TRBD2 (6 bases). The germline gives CDR1 SNHLY, CDR2 FYNNEI. Trimming pared 5 bases from V and 6 bases from J, leaving 8 bases between. The CDR3 runs 11 residues. The CDR3 reads CASSLAAEQYF. As DNA, the CDR3 is TGTGCCAGCAGTTTAGCGGCCGAGCAGTACTTC.

The chain recombines TRBV29-1 with TRBJ2-2; D uncertain. With 4 bases removed from V and 0 bases from J, the gap between germline ends came to 6 bases. Germline V gives CDR1 SQVTM, CDR2 ANQGSEA. CDR3 size: 13 residues. CDR3 amino acids: CSVAAANTGELFF. CDR3 coding DNA: TGCAGCGTTGCGGCTGCGAACACCGGGGAGCTGTTTTTT.